This T cell receptor beta chain was sequenced during a study of T cells in Graves' hyperthyroidism and ophthalmopathy (dated by TCRdb to the late 2010s). Concerning the study at large: Peripheral blood samples were taken at initial diagnosis, before any treatment was given. Following sampling, methimazole starting at 30 mg daily was given to hyperthyroidism patients, and high-dose intravenous methylprednisolone was given to ophthalmopathy patients. An independent validation cohort of 18 to 20 hyperthyroidism patients and 15 or so patients who later progressed to ophthalmopathy tested prospective prediction of ophthalmopathy. According to the paper, TCR Vbeta CDR3 sequencing was carried out on some 140 peripheral blood samples, which came from under 50 ophthalmopathy, approximately 78 hyperthyroidism and about 17 progressor patients. The study also compared thyroid tissue and blood T-cell repertoires from about 6 Graves' hyperthyroidism patients. TCR V-J signatures able to tell the groups apart were searched for in a discovery cohort of 90 to 100 patients, of whom 43 had Graves' ophthalmopathy and roughly 59 had stable Graves' hyperthyroidism. The 75 to 100 discovery patients were randomly split 7:3 into training and test sets. The full study reports these points: Most expanded thyroid clonotypes (frequency above 0.001) were also found in blood, which suggests that blood repertoires may mirror thyroid immune responses. No statistical method was used to set the sample size in advance, and investigators knew the group allocation. In validation, progression to ophthalmopathy was predicted by the model with 55% to 71% sensitivity and 72.22% specificity, a median of approximately 7.1 months before onset. In cross-validation, a model built on a 13 V-J signature told ophthalmopathy apart from stable hyperthyroidism with less than 90% sensitivity and approximately 81% specificity, and in testing the same model reached 80%/75%.

This clonotype was recorded a few times. The clone's antigen remains unknown. Base qualities are not recorded, but no much larger clone differs from it by a single base. The TCR beta CDR3 regions were amplified from the RNA transcripts. The TCR CDR3 was subjected to a first round of RT-PCR using the HTBI primer set and the Qiagen OneStep RT-PCR kit. A second multiplex PCR round built the libraries, followed by size selection and purification. Libraries were sequenced paired-end with 100 bp reads on an Illumina HiSeq2000. Concerning the study's data processing: SOAPnuke was used to process the raw data, with reads discarded if the reads contained adapters or uncalled bases, had a mean Phred below 15, or lacked an exact constant-primer or identifier match. High-quality paired reads were merged using COPE v1.2.5, and each unique nucleotide sequence was defined as a clonotype. MiTCR v1.1 was used to align clonotypes to the IMGT TRBV, TRBD and TRBJ reference segments. The analysis was restricted to V-J combinations with a frequency above 0.0001, which together covered approximately 99% of the repertoires. The TCS score was defined as F50 (clonal expansion) divided by E x V (chaos), with BLOSUM62-based TCRdist calculated between CDR3 peptides within each V-J. Welch's t-statistics and random forest reduced 500 to 550 V-J features to around 14, which were used in a naive Bayes classifier (R e1071). TCRdb ran its own pipeline on the public reads, namely fastp trimming at Q25 and MiXCR clone calling, and kept in-frame beta chains. Rows matching on CDR3 protein sequence are summarized as one entry with the most common DNA and genes. The V and J calls were determined by TCRdb, not by the authors. In all, the sample holds more than 650,000 distinct CDR3 sequences, and 12% to 15% of those were seen once. Jointly, the top ten make up roughly a tenth of the sample.

Taken from cysteine to phenylalanine, the CDR3 has 14 residues. The read is trimmed to its CDR3 DNA, 42 bases read in frame from base 1. The V end loses 1 base and the J end loses 4 bases, and a stretch of 11 bases separates them. The CDR1 and CDR2 encoded by the germline V gene are SGDLS and YYNGEE. A patient counted as having stable Graves' hyperthyroidism if no progression to ophthalmopathy occurred over 18 months of follow-up. Hyperthyroidism patients were aged 18 to 65 years and newly diagnosed, with disease duration of less than 2 months. Any patient with an uncontrolled infection, another autoimmune disease, pregnancy or lactation was excluded. Diagnoses relied on clinical symptoms, serum thyroxine and TRAb, thyroid ultrasound and orbital computed tomography. PBMCs were isolated from 10 ml of fresh peripheral blood by Ficoll-Paque density gradient centrifugation. Total RNA was extracted with Trizol reagent, and quality was checked on an Agilent 2100 Bioanalyzer.

The sample comprised blood. This receptor was obtained from a woman aged 18-30 years with Graves' hyperthyroidism. The chain links TRBV9 with TRBJ1-2, with a tentative D gene TRBD1 over 6 matching bases. The CDR3 in this case is CASSVNTGSYGYTF. The sequence in DNA is TGTGCCAGCAGCGTAAATACAGGGTCCTATGGCTACACCTTC. Here the CDR3 is joined to the reference TRBV9 and TRBJ1-2 genes, and the full variable domain is: DSGVTQTPKHLITATGQRVTLRCSPRSGDLSVYWYQQSLDQGLQFLIQYYNGEERAKGNILERFSAQQFPDLHSELNLSSLELGDSALYFCASSVNTGSYGYTFGSGTRLTVV.